This passage covers 27 T cell receptor beta chains from one sample sequenced in a study of blood T cell repertoires in COVID-19. The data were produced by immunoSEQ multiplex PCR, yet TCRdb's version contains in-frame clones alone and is incomplete. Of under 250,000 clones listed, around 90% are singletons. The sample taken for sequencing was peripheral blood. These receptors were taken from a man aged 55-75 years with COVID-19, enrolled during active disease.

The chain employs TRBV5-1 and TRBJ2-7, with 7 positions matching TRBD1. The CDR3 totals 14 residues. The ends lost 4 bases at V and 2 bases at J; junction bases unmatched: 6. Germline CDR1 and CDR2: SGHRS and YFSETQ. The DNA of the CDR3 is TGCGCCAGCAGCATTGGACAGGACACCTACGAGCAGTACTTC. Encoded protein: CASSIGQDTYEQYF.

The chain links TRBV30 to TRBJ2-1, with D perhaps matching TRBD2 (5 bases). Germline-derived CDR1 and CDR2 are GTSNPN and SVGIG (reference sequence). The CDR3 totals 15 residues. V was pared by 2 bases and J by 3 bases, with 14 bases between. The CDR3 DNA follows: TGTGCCTGGAGTCCCCCTGGACTTCGCTACAATGAGCAGTTCTTC. It is translated as CAWSPPGLRYNEQFF.

This chain links TRBV3-1 (or the pseudogene TRBV3-2) with TRBJ2-1; 15 bases are a match to TRBD2. Germline CDR1 is LGHDT and CDR2 is YNNKEL (reference sequence). The junction had 6 bases not matched to a gene; V was cut back by 3 bases and J by 0 bases. The CDR3 has 19 amino acids. CDR3 region: CASSHRTSGGGSSYNEQFF. For the CDR3, the DNA is TGTGCCAGCAGCCATAGGACTAGCGGGGGGGGTAGCTCCTACAATGAGCAGTTCTTC.

This clone came up once. The chain links TRBV11-2 to TRBJ2-3; perhaps TRBD2 as D (6 bases). CDR1 and CDR2 from the germline V gene are SGHAT and FQNNGV. The CDR3 covers 15 residues. Trimming took off 5 bases at V and 6 bases at J, with 18 bases between the two ends. CDR3 DNA: TGTGCCAGCAGCCCCAGAGGGGCCGCGGGGGATACGCAGTATTTT. Translating gives CASSPRGAAGDTQYF.

The V gene is TRBV7-2, the J gene TRBJ2-7, with 8 bases identical to TRBD1. Germline CDR1 and CDR2: SGHTA and FQGNSA. With V trimmed by 5 bases and J by 3 bases, 6 bases remained unmatched. The CDR3 covers 14 residues. The CDR3 nucleotides read TGTGCCAGCAGCCTAGACAGGGGTTACTACGAGCAGTACTTC. Its protein is CASSLDRGYYEQYF.

This rearrangement joins TRBV4-1 to TRBJ2-1, with TRBD2 identical over 8 bases. The CDR3 has 17 residues. The germline CDR1 and CDR2 sequences are MGHRA and YSYEKL. J was trimmed by 0 bases and V by 4 bases; bases with no gene match: 8. In DNA, the CDR3 is TGCGCCAGCAGCCCGGCGAGCGGGGGAGTCTCCTACAATGAGCAGTTCTTC. Amino acids: CASSPASGGVSYNEQFF.

A note on this clone: Other DNA variants within this sample encode the same CDR3. The rearrangement uses TRBV3-1 (or the pseudogene TRBV3-2) and TRBJ2-3, with a weak D call TRBD1 (6 bases). With 4 bases removed from V and 1 base from J, the gap between germline ends came to 9 bases. The germline CDR1 and CDR2 sequences are LGHDT and YNNKEL (reference sequence). This CDR3 region has 14 residues. The CDR3 region is CASSRRTGTDTQYF. For the CDR3, the DNA is TGTGCCAGCAGCCGTCGGACAGGCACAGATACGCAGTATTTT.

The rearrangement links TRBV19 to TRBJ1-3, with D tentatively TRBD1 (5 bases). Germline V CDR1 and CDR2: LNHDA, SQIVND (reference sequence). V shed 4 bases and J shed 7 bases, with 20 bases lying between them. This CDR3 contains 16 residues. The CDR3 bases are TGTGCCAGTAGTAGGGACGTTCTTGCTGCGGGGAACACCATATATTTT. It is translated as CASSRDVLAAGNTIYF.

The chain joins TRBV3-1 (or the pseudogene TRBV3-2) to TRBJ1-3; D call uncertain. Trimming stripped 5 bases from V and 7 bases from J, with 12 bases between. CDR1 and CDR2 (germline): LGHDT, YNNKEL (reference sequence). This CDR3 contains 13 residues. The CDR3 DNA follows: TGTGCCAGCAGCGCCTCGGGAATGAACACCATATATTTT. This translates into CASSASGMNTIYF.

This clone was recorded once. The chain uses TRBV3-1 (or the pseudogene TRBV3-2) and TRBJ2-5; TRBD2 aligns across 11 bases. Losses at the gene ends were 1 base for V and 2 bases for J; bases not matched to a gene: 3. Germline CDR1 and CDR2: LGHDT and YNNKEL (reference sequence). CDR3 size: 16 residues. CDR3: CASSQGGTSGQETQYF. In DNA form, the CDR3 reads TGTGCCAGCAGCCAAGGAGGGACTAGCGGACAAGAGACCCAGTACTTC.

The chain combines TRBV3-1 (or the pseudogene TRBV3-2) with TRBJ2-3; possible D gene TRBD1, 5 bases. The CDR3 sequence is 18 residues long. From germline, CDR1 is LGHDT and CDR2 YNNKEL (reference sequence). V gave up 8 bases and J gave up 2 bases, with 26 bases separating them. CDR3 amino acids: CASRPQLGQGSLTDTQYF. The CDR3 DNA follows: TGTGCCAGCCGTCCACAACTCGGGCAGGGTTCACTCACAGATACGCAGTATTTT.

V usage is TRBV19 and J usage is TRBJ1-5; D remains ambiguous. The CDR3 is 13 residues long. Looked up from germline, CDR1 is LNHDA and CDR2 is SQIVND (reference sequence). The V and J ends lost 5 bases and 6 bases respectively, with 11 bases between them. CDR3 sequence reads: CASSPIPSQPQHF. CDR3 DNA: TGTGCCAGTAGTCCAATCCCCAGTCAGCCCCAGCATTTT.

This rearrangement joins TRBV29-1 to TRBJ1-2, with unresolved D. The V gene lost 1 base and the J gene lost 5 bases, with 8 bases spanning the gap. The CDR3 sequence is 12 residues long. CDR1 is SQVTM and CDR2 is ANQGSEA in the germline V gene. The CDR3 loop is CSVEGLSYGYTF. The CDR3 nucleotides are TGCAGCGTTGAAGGACTGTCTTATGGCTACACCTTC.

The chain has TRBV6-4 and TRBJ1-4, with TRBD1 matching 7 bases. This CDR3 contains 16 residues. Looked up from germline, CDR1 is MRHNA and CDR2 is SNTAGT. V gave up 0 bases and J gave up 5 bases; unmatched junction bases: 6. The CDR3 DNA follows: TGTGCCAGCAGTGACTCGGGTCCGGGACAGAATGAAAAACTGTTTTTT. This sequence encodes CASSDSGPGQNEKLFF.

This chain links TRBV24-1 with TRBJ2-1; TRBD2 aligns across 11 bases. There are 17 residues in the CDR3. V lost 2 bases, J lost 8 bases, and 10 bases stayed unmatched. From germline, CDR1 is KGHDR and CDR2 SFDVKD. This CDR3 is CATSDYPTSGRLDEQFF. DNA of the CDR3: TGTGCCACCAGTGATTACCCCACTAGCGGGAGACTGGATGAGCAGTTCTTC.

The gene calls are TRBV12-3 or TRBV12-4 and TRBJ1-3, with 10 bases identical to TRBD1. V lost 6 bases and J lost 8; bases outside the gene matches: 4. This CDR3 has 13 amino acids. This CDR3 reads CASRTGGWDTIYF. The CDR3 nucleotides read TGTGCCAGCAGGACAGGGGGCTGGGACACCATATATTTT.

The J gene is TRBJ1-3, the V gene TRBV5-4; maybe TRBD1 (5 bases). Trimming took off 5 bases at V and 2 bases at J, with 11 bases between the two ends. The CDR3 consists of 14 residues. Germline CDR1 and CDR2: SGHNT and YYREEE (reference sequence). CDR3 residues: CASSPGGAGNTIYF. The CDR3 region has the DNA TGTGCCAGCAGTCCCGGAGGGGCTGGAAACACCATATATTTT.

This sequence joins TRBV11-2 and TRBJ2-7, with a possible D match to TRBD1 (6 bases). The V gene lost 1 base and the J gene lost 4 bases, with 14 bases spanning the gap. This CDR3 contains 15 residues. CDR1 SGHAT and CDR2 FQNNGV come from the germline V gene. The CDR3 protein is CASSLVGQGSYEQYF. The CDR3 region has the DNA TGTGCCAGCAGCTTAGTGGGGCAGGGGTCGTACGAGCAGTACTTC.

V gene TRBV3-1 (or the pseudogene TRBV3-2) combines with J gene TRBJ2-2; 7 bases line up with TRBD1. Germline lookup yields CDR1 LGHDT and CDR2 YNNKEL (reference sequence). J lost 1 base, V lost 5 bases, and 13 bases had no gene match. This CDR3 has 18 residues. The DNA of the CDR3 is TGTGCCAGCAGCGGGGAACCGACAGGGTTCGGGAACACCGGGGAGCTGTTTTTT. It codes for CASSGEPTGFGNTGELFF.

The gene calls are TRBV5-5 and TRBJ2-2, with 10 bases fitting TRBD2. J lost 5 bases, V lost 4 bases, and 11 bases had no gene match. There are 17 residues in the CDR3. The germline V gene has CDR1 SGHKS and CDR2 YYEKEE (reference sequence). The CDR3 DNA reads as TGTGCCAGCAGCGCTCTAGCGGGAGAAACGGGGACCGGGGAGCTGTTTTTT. Translating it yields CASSALAGETGTGELFF.

The rearrangement joins TRBV19 to TRBJ2-4; possibly TRBD1 for D (6 bases). The CDR3 loop spans 17 amino acids. Germline-derived CDR1 and CDR2 are LNHDA and SQIVND (reference sequence). V lost 3 bases and J 2 bases, leaving 17 bases between the germline ends. The CDR3 reads CASSIRYQGITKNIQYF. CDR3 coding DNA: TGTGCCAGTAGTATCCGATACCAGGGGATTACCAAAAACATTCAGTACTTC.

The rearrangement uses TRBV11-2 and TRBJ2-2; the D gene is possibly TRBD2 (6 bases). This CDR3 is 15 amino acids long. V dropped 4 bases and J dropped 5 bases, with 14 bases sitting between them. Germline lookup yields CDR1 SGHAT and CDR2 FQNNGV. CDR3: CASSSGPGGTGELFF. CDR3 coding DNA: TGTGCCAGCAGCTCGGGGCCCGGGGGAACCGGGGAGCTGTTTTTT.

The chain employs TRBV4-1 and TRBJ1-2, with no clear D. Germline V lookup: CDR1 MGHRA, CDR2 YSYEKL. The CDR3 is made up of 16 amino acids. V lost 1 base, J lost 0 bases, and 12 bases lay in between. The CDR3 DNA reads TGCGCCAGCAGCCAAGCCTCCTCGGAGCCTAACTATGGCTACACCTTC. Residues: CASSQASSEPNYGYTF.

The rearrangement uses TRBV5-1 and TRBJ1-1; possible D gene TRBD1, 5 bases. The V end was cut by 1 base, the J end by 1 base, with 8 bases between. The CDR3 spans 14 residues. Germline V CDR1 and CDR2: SGHRS, YFSETQ. Here the CDR3 reads CASSLIGQNTEAFF. The CDR3 bases are TGCGCCAGCAGCTTGATCGGACAGAACACTGAAGCTTTCTTT.

The CDR3: CSVEERGTMSDTQYF. The CDR3 bases are TGCAGCGTTGAAGAACGGGGGACTATGTCAGATACGCAGTATTTT. The chain uses TRBV29-1 and TRBJ2-3, with 7 bases lining up with TRBD2. CDR3 size: 15 residues. The germline V gene encodes CDR1 SQVTM and CDR2 ANQGSEA. The trim removed 0 bases at V and 4 bases at J, leaving 7 bases unmatched.

The rearrangement uses TRBV7-3 and TRBJ2-1; TRBD2 matches 9 bases. The ends lost 5 bases at V and 2 bases at J; junction bases unmatched: 13. The CDR3 loop spans 18 amino acids. Germline assignment: CDR1 SGHTA and CDR2 FQGTGA. CDR3: CASSQKVIAGATYNEQFF. The CDR3 DNA sequence: TGTGCCAGCAGCCAAAAAGTGATAGCGGGGGCAACCTACAATGAGCAGTTCTTC.

The chain links TRBV7-2 to TRBJ1-2; possible D gene TRBD1, 5 bases. This CDR3 is built from 16 residues. V shed 5 bases and J shed 5 bases, with 21 bases lying between them. Germline V lookup: CDR1 SGHTA, CDR2 FQGNSA. Here the CDR3 reads CASSRTVGQGGYGYTF. DNA for the CDR3: TGTGCCAGCAGCCGCACGGTGGGGCAGGGAGGATATGGCTACACCTTC. Full variable domain (rest looked up from reference TRBV7-2 and TRBJ1-2): GAGVSQSPSNKVTEKGKDVELRCDPISGHTALYWYRQSLGQGLEFLIYFQGNSAPDKSGLPSDRFSAERTGGSVSTLTIQRTQQEDSAVYLCASSRTVGQGGYGYTFGSGTRLTVV.